The 29 T cell receptor beta chains listed next were all sequenced from one sample in a study of blood T cell repertoires in COVID-19. Sequencing was performed with immunoSEQ multiplex PCR; in TCRdb, only in-frame clones are kept and a portion is missing. The table has around 72,000 clones, around 87% seen once; the top ten hold under 9.5%. Input material: peripheral blood. The source is a middle-aged man with active COVID-19.

The chain combines TRBV7-9 with TRBJ2-3, with D perhaps TRBD1 (5 bases). This CDR3 is 11 amino acids long. Germline V gene data show CDR1 as SEHNR and CDR2 as FQNEAQ (reference sequence). Trimming cost V 1 base and J 9 bases, with 5 bases left between them. The CDR3 nucleotides are TGTGCCAGCAGCTTAGAGGGGACGCAGTATTTT. Encoded protein: CASSLEGTQYF. The full variable domain, completed using reference TRBV7-9 and TRBJ2-3, is DTGVSQNPRHKITKRGQNVTFRCDPISEHNRLYWYRQTLGQGPEFLTYFQNEAQLEKSRLLSDRFSAERPKGSFSTLEIQRTEQGDSAMYLCASSLEGTQYFGPGTRLTVL.

The chain employs TRBV9 and TRBJ1-2, with 8 bases lining up with TRBD1. There are 14 residues in the CDR3. Trimming cost V 0 bases and J 5 bases; bases outside gene matches: 3. Per the germline V gene, CDR1 is SGDLS and CDR2 is YYNGEE. CDR3 coding DNA: TGTGCCAGCAGCGTAGGGACAGGGCATTATGGCTACACCTTC. This codes for CASSVGTGHYGYTF.

This clone was found a few times. The J gene is TRBJ2-7, the V gene TRBV19, with a tentative D call TRBD1 (6 bases). This CDR3 has 12 residues. Deletions cut 8 bases from V and 10 bases from J, with 18 bases between. Germline V gene data show CDR1 as LNHDA and CDR2 as SQIVND (reference sequence). This CDR3 is CASADRTLEQYF. In nucleotides, the CDR3 is TGTGCCAGTGCCGACAGGACCCTCGAACAGTACTTC.

This clone was seen a handful of times. CDR3 bases: TGTGCCAGCAGCCCGGGACAGCCCAATCAGCCCCAGCATTTT. Translation gives CASSPGQPNQPQHF. V usage is TRBV7-9 and J usage is TRBJ1-5, with 7 bases lining up with TRBD1. In germline, CDR1 is SEHNR, CDR2 FQNEAQ (reference sequence). The CDR3 has 14 residues. Germline trimming cut 5 bases from V and 3 bases from J; bases unmatched to any gene: 4.

The V and J genes are TRBV7-9 and TRBJ1-3; 8 bases are a match to TRBD1. V gave up 5 bases and J gave up 2 bases; unmatched junction bases: 2. The V gene's germline CDR1 is SEHNR and CDR2 FQNEAQ (reference sequence). The CDR3 runs 14 residues. Here the CDR3 reads CASSPTGAGNTIYF. The CDR3, as DNA: TGTGCCAGCAGCCCGACAGGGGCTGGAAACACCATATATTTT.

This chain links TRBV6-6 with TRBJ1-2; D uncertain. The CDR3 runs to 14 residues. The V end was cut by 0 bases, the J end by 1 base, with 6 bases between. The germline V gene has CDR1 MNHNY and CDR2 SVGAGI (reference sequence). As DNA, the CDR3 is TGTGCCAGCAGTTACTCGAACAGTAACTATGGCTACACCTTC. This codes for CASSYSNSNYGYTF.

The chain combines TRBV2 with TRBJ2-2; the D is unclear. Trimming stripped 5 bases from V and 4 bases from J, with 8 bases between. Germline CDR1 is SNHLY and CDR2 is FYNNEI. The CDR3 covers 13 residues. CDR3 in DNA: TGTGCCAGCAGTCCCTGGGCCACCGGGGAGCTGTTTTTT. Protein: CASSPWATGELFF.

The gene calls are TRBV12-3 or TRBV12-4 and TRBJ1-1; TRBD1 aligns across 12 bases. The CDR3 loop spans 13 amino acids. The V segment lost 6 bases and the J segment 8 bases; nucleotides outside the gene matches: 4. CDR3 DNA sequence: TGTGCCAGCAGGGGGACAGGGGGCACGGAAGCTTTCTTT. It is translated as CASRGTGGTEAFF.

V and J are TRBV6-5 and TRBJ2-7, with D possibly being TRBD1 (6 bases). The V and J ends lost 7 bases and 4 bases respectively, with 17 bases between them. CDR3 length equals 14 residues. Germline values: CDR1 MNHEY, CDR2 SVGAGI. In DNA form, the CDR3 reads TGTGCCAGCACCCAAAGGGACAAGCAATACGAGCAGTACTTC. The encoded protein is CASTQRDKQYEQYF.

J is TRBJ2-7 and V is TRBV2; TRBD1 matches 7 bases. The CDR3 spans 14 residues. Losses at the gene ends were 6 bases for V and 0 bases for J; bases not matched to a gene: 5. Germline CDR1 reads SNHLY; CDR2 reads FYNNEI. Written as DNA, the CDR3 is TGTGCCAGCAGGCGACGACAGGGCTCCTACGAGCAGTACTTC. This codes for CASRRRQGSYEQYF.

This chain connects TRBV1 to TRBJ1-1; the D call TRBD1 from the table was never checked on the DNA. TRBV1 is designated a pseudogene. This CDR3 spans 14 amino acids. The CDR3 DNA is TGCACCAGCAGCCCGCTACAGGTGAACACTGAAGCTTTCTTT. Its protein is CTSSPLQVNTEAFF.

This chain joins TRBV5-1 and TRBJ2-7; TRBD1 agrees at 9 bases. This CDR3 has 15 amino acids. J gave up 4 bases and V 0 bases, and 5 bases lay outside the gene matches. Germline CDR1 is SGHRS and CDR2 is YFSETQ. As DNA, the CDR3 is TGCGCCAGCAGCTTGGCGGGACAGGGTGTGTACGAGCAGTACTTC. As protein: CASSLAGQGVYEQYF.

This clone occurred a few times. The V call is TRBV6-1, the J call TRBJ1-1; D gene ambiguous. Between the trimmed V and J ends, which lost 2 bases and 11 bases, there was a span of 6 bases. The germline V gene has CDR1 MNHNS and CDR2 SASEGT. The CDR3 contains 10 residues. The CDR3 DNA reads TGTGCCAGCAGTGAACCCGTTGCTTTCTTT. It translates to CASSEPVAFF.

The chain is built from TRBV28 and TRBJ2-7, with TRBD2 matching over 8 bases. The CDR3 sequence is 16 residues long. The germline gives CDR1 MDHEN, CDR2 SYDVKM. Trimming removed 5 bases from V and 3 bases from J; junction bases left unmatched: 12. The CDR3 DNA reads TGTGCCAGCAGTCCTCCTTGGGGAAGCGGGAGCTACGAGCAGTACTTC. The encoded protein is CASSPPWGSGSYEQYF.

The chain joins TRBV4-3 to TRBJ2-3; D remains unclear. The V end lost 4 bases, the J end lost 3 bases, and 14 bases lay between the germline ends. Germline CDR1 reads LGHNA; CDR2 reads YSLEER. This CDR3 spans 15 amino acids. The CDR3 nucleotides are TGCGCCAGCAGCCGTAGGTCAGGTCGGACAGATACGCAGTATTTT. The encoded protein is CASSRRSGRTDTQYF.

This sequence joins TRBV5-6 and TRBJ2-2; TRBD1 might be the D (6 bases). In germline, CDR1 is SGHDT, CDR2 YYEEEE. CDR3 length: 16 amino acids. With 4 bases removed from V and 5 bases from J, the gap between germline ends came to 18 bases. The CDR3 sequence is CASSGGGPLRTGELFF. As DNA, the CDR3 is TGTGCCAGCAGCGGGGGCGGCCCCCTAAGGACCGGGGAGCTGTTTTTT. Full variable domain (missing parts from reference TRBV5-6 and TRBJ2-2): DAGVTQSPTHLIKTRGQQVTLRCSPKSGHDTVSWYQQALGQGPQFIFQYYEEEERQRGNFPDRFSGHQFPNYSSELNVNALLLGDSALYLCASSGGGPLRTGELFFGEGSRLTVL.

The chain carries TRBV19 and TRBJ1-1; the D gene is possibly TRBD1 (6 bases). V lost 3 bases, J lost 3 bases, and 17 bases lay in between. Germline V gene lookup returns CDR1 LNHDA and CDR2 SQIVND (reference sequence). CDR3 size: 16 residues. CDR3 coding DNA: TGTGCCAGTAGTATCGGGGCCGGGGGGGCTGACACTGAAGCTTTCTTT. It encodes CASSIGAGGADTEAFF.

J is TRBJ1-5 and V is TRBV28; a weak D match, TRBD1 (6 bases). The CDR3 totals 15 residues. CDR1 is MDHEN and CDR2 is SYDVKM in the germline V gene. V was clipped by 3 bases and J by 1 base, with 10 bases between them. CDR3 nucleotide sequence: TGTGCCAGCAGTTTGGGGGACACAAGCAATCAGCCCCAGCATTTT. As protein: CASSLGDTSNQPQHF.

This chain links TRBV6-5 with TRBJ2-5, with a possible D match to TRBD1 (5 bases). Germline lookup yields CDR1 MNHEY and CDR2 SVGAGI. The CDR3 is 14 amino acids. Trimming left V 4 bases short and J 3 bases short, with 12 bases between. The CDR3 is CASSSSWGKETQYF. The DNA of the CDR3 is TGTGCCAGCAGTTCCTCGTGGGGCAAAGAGACCCAGTACTTC.

The genes are TRBV5-4 and TRBJ1-1; tentative D call: TRBD1 (5 bases). Between the trimmed V and J ends, which lost 4 bases and 5 bases, there was a span of 12 bases. CDR1 and CDR2 from the germline V gene are SGHNT and YYREEE (reference sequence). The CDR3 has 13 amino acids. CDR3 region: CASSIDSLTEAFF. In DNA form, the CDR3 reads TGTGCCAGCAGCATTGACAGCCTTACTGAAGCTTTCTTT.

This chain uses TRBV11-2 with TRBJ2-2, with 10 bases aligning to TRBD2. V lost 4 bases to trimming and J lost 7 bases; unmatched junction nucleotides: 12. CDR1 SGHAT and CDR2 FQNNGV come from the germline V gene. The CDR3 length is 17 residues. The CDR3 DNA reads as TGTGCCAGCAGCTCAGGCAAGCGGGGGGGCATCGACGGGGAGCTGTTTTTT. Its translation: CASSSGKRGGIDGELFF. Full variable domain (outside the CDR3, taken from reference TRBV11-2 and TRBJ2-2): EAGVAQSPRYKIIEKRQSVAFWCNPISGHATLYWYQQILGQGPKLLIQFQNNGVVDDSQLPKDRFSAERLKGVDSTLKIQPAKLEDSAVYLCASSSGKRGGIDGELFFGEGSRLTVL.

This chain uses TRBV9 with TRBJ2-5; TRBD2 matches 14 bases. Unmatched junction bases numbered 11, after V lost 3 bases and J lost 1 base. Germline V gene sequence: CDR1 SGDLS, CDR2 YYNGEE. The CDR3 runs to 19 residues. The chain's CDR3 is CASSGSPGLAGVAQETQYF. CDR3 in DNA: TGTGCCAGCAGCGGAAGTCCGGGACTAGCGGGAGTGGCCCAAGAGACCCAGTACTTC.

This CDR3 reads CASSLVGQGASEQYF. The DNA for the CDR3 is TGTGCCAGCAGCTTAGTGGGACAGGGGGCTTCCGAGCAGTACTTC. V and J are TRBV7-2 and TRBJ2-7; 12 bases align to TRBD1. The CDR3 is 15 residues long. Germline-derived CDR1 and CDR2 are SGHTA and FQGNSA. V was clipped by 1 base and J by 6 bases; unmatched bases: 4.

The chain uses TRBV28 and TRBJ1-4; no definite D call. This CDR3 has 14 residues. Trimming took off 5 bases at V and 8 bases at J, with 15 bases between the two ends. Germline V CDR1 and CDR2: MDHEN, SYDVKM. CDR3 coding DNA: TGTGCCAGCAGTAAAGGAGGAGATGTCGAAAAACTGTTTTTT. It translates to CASSKGGDVEKLFF.

This chain connects TRBV28 to TRBJ2-7; D remains unclear. Germline CDR1 and CDR2: MDHEN and SYDVKM. The germline V and J ends were trimmed by 5 bases and 0 bases, with 5 bases remaining between them. This CDR3 comprises 12 residues. The CDR3 nucleotides read TGTGCCAGCAGTCTCCGCTCCTACGAGCAGTACTTC. This translates into CASSLRSYEQYF.

The J gene is TRBJ2-7, the V gene TRBV5-1; TRBD2 is a possible D gene (5 bases). Per the germline V gene, CDR1 is SGHRS and CDR2 is YFSETQ. V lost 0 bases to trimming and J lost 2 bases, with 9 bases between them. The CDR3 loop spans 14 amino acids. The CDR3 region has the DNA TGCGCCAGCAGCTTGGGGACTGAGGCCTACGAGCAGTACTTC. As protein: CASSLGTEAYEQYF.

Only one count was recorded for this clone. This rearrangement joins TRBV28 to TRBJ2-7; 8 bases are shared with TRBD2. The CDR3 extends over 15 amino acids. Per germline, CDR1 MDHEN and CDR2 SYDVKM. The J segment lost 3 bases and the V segment lost 5 bases, leaving 9 bases of the junction unmatched. The CDR3 coding sequence is TGTGCCAGCAGTCGGGGGGGGGCCACGGTCTACGAGCAGTACTTC. It yields the protein CASSRGGATVYEQYF. Full variable domain (rest looked up from reference TRBV28 and TRBJ2-7): DVKVTQSSRYLVKRTGEKVFLECVQDMDHENMFWYRQDPGLGLRLIYFSYDVKMKEKGDIPEGYSVSREKKERFSLILESASTNQTSMYLCASSRGGATVYEQYFGPGTRLTVT.

The rearrangement joins TRBV6-5 to TRBJ1-6, with a possible D match to TRBD1 (6 bases). With 4 bases removed from V and 10 bases from J, the gap between germline ends came to 14 bases. Germline V CDR1 and CDR2: MNHEY, SVGAGI. This CDR3 contains 14 residues. The chain's CDR3 is CASSFGGEKSPLHF. CDR3 nucleotide sequence: TGTGCCAGCAGTTTTGGGGGCGAAAAATCACCCCTCCACTTT.

The chain is built from TRBV6-4 and TRBJ1-2; D is unclear. The CDR3 sequence is 17 residues long. V lost 3 bases and J 6 bases, leaving 23 bases between the germline ends. Germline loops: CDR1 MRHNA, CDR2 SNTAGT. CDR3 DNA sequence: TGTGCCAGCAGTGAGATCTCGGGTAACCCTATTAGAGATGGCTACACCTTC. Amino acid sequence: CASSEISGNPIRDGYTF.